This T cell receptor (beta chain) was identified in a study of CD4 T cells in relation to SARS-CoV-2 and coronaviruses. CD4+ T cells from unexposed donors were obtained before the COVID-19 pandemic (2011-2018). CD4+ T cells were isolated from the cells after more than nine days of culture. As cell numbers allowed, unexposed-donor CD4+ T cells faced SARS-CoV-2 S/N and four cold-coronavirus spikes. A few million PBMCs per well were cultured with around 9.2 IU/ml IL-2. Repertoires were generated with immunoSEQ multiplex PCR, while TCRdb's copy carries only in-frame clones and drops some. The sample has approximately 30,000 clones; about 70% are singletons. On this clone: Its antigen is unknown.

Looked up from germline, CDR1 is SGDLS and CDR2 is YYNGEE. The length of the CDR3 is 18 residues. With V trimmed by 0 bases and J by 2 bases, 12 bases remained unmatched. Study findings and constraints: This crossreactivity analysis covered spike protein alone, no other viral proteins.

Specimen: CD4+ T cells from PBMCs, cultured in vitro. The sequence came from a human donor in good health. The chain is built from TRBV9 and TRBJ2-3, with 7 positions matching TRBD2. CDR3 sequence (DNA): TGTGCCAGCAGCGTAGCCATTAGCGGGTCCTTGTACACAGATACGCAGTATTTT. Translation gives CASSVAISGSLYTDTQYF. The full variable domain, its missing parts supplied by reference TRBV9 and TRBJ2-3, is DSGVTQTPKHLITATGQRVTLRCSPRSGDLSVYWYQQSLDQGLQFLIQYYNGEERAKGNILERFSAQQFPDLHSELNLSSLELGDSALYFCASSVAISGSLYTDTQYFGPGTRLTVL.